Listed below are T cell receptor beta chains from one sample, sequenced in a study of CD8 T cells in ankylosing spondylitis. Each CDR3 protein gets one entry after TCRdb re-called the 5' RACE reads with MiXCR. This table holds tens of thousands of distinct CDR3 sequences, approximately 3% found once. Specimen: blood, either unsorted or a sorted T cell fraction (not recorded which). All receptors come from a male donor with ankylosing spondylitis or in good health (not recorded which). CDR3s include the opening cysteine and the closing phenylalanine or tryptophan. D genes are given only for firm matches. Clone size is given as once, few or many counts, or a class when the clone is expanded.

abundance: many
v_gene: TRBV9
d_gene: TRBD1
j_gene: TRBJ2-1
CDR3aa: CASSTSGTDYNEQFF
CDR3nt: TGTGCCAGCAGCACTTCCGGGACAGATTACAATGAGCAGTTCTTC

abundance: many
v_gene: TRBV9
d_gene: .
j_gene: TRBJ2-2
CDR3aa: CASSVASSANTGELFF
CDR3nt: TGTGCCAGCAGCGTAGCGTCTAGTGCGAACACCGGGGAGCTGTTTTTT

abundance: many
v_gene: TRBV9
d_gene: TRBD1
j_gene: TRBJ1-2
CDR3aa: CASTATGEDYGYTF
CDR3nt: TGTGCCAGCACCGCCACAGGGGAGGACTATGGCTACACCTTC

abundance: many
v_gene: TRBV9
d_gene: TRBD1
j_gene: TRBJ2-5
CDR3aa: CASSGTGTGRWETQYF
CDR3nt: TGTGCCAGCAGCGGAACCGGGACAGGGAGATGGGAGACCCAGTACTTC

abundance: many
v_gene: TRBV9
d_gene: TRBD1
j_gene: TRBJ2-2
CDR3aa: CASTTRGQGHTGELFF
CDR3nt: TGTGCCAGCACCACTCGGGGACAGGGGCACACCGGGGAGCTGTTTTTT

abundance: many
v_gene: TRBV9
d_gene: .
j_gene: TRBJ2-2
CDR3aa: CASSNRGGELFF
CDR3nt: TGTGCCAGCAGCAATCGAGGCGGGGAGCTGTTTTTT

abundance: many
v_gene: TRBV9
d_gene: TRBD2
j_gene: TRBJ2-3
CDR3aa: CASSVAPAGGPTDTQYF
CDR3nt: TGTGCCAGCAGCGTAGCCCCAGCGGGGGGCCCCACAGATACGCAGTATTTT

abundance: many
v_gene: TRBV9
d_gene: .
j_gene: TRBJ2-3
CDR3aa: CASSVGGIKADTQYF
CDR3nt: TGTGCCAGCAGCGTAGGAGGGATAAAGGCAGATACGCAGTATTTT

abundance: many
v_gene: TRBV9
d_gene: .
j_gene: TRBJ1-1
CDR3aa: CASSAQDRGTEAFF
CDR3nt: TGTGCCAGCAGCGCCCAAGATAGGGGGACTGAAGCTTTCTTT

abundance: many
v_gene: TRBV9
d_gene: TRBD2
j_gene: TRBJ2-5
CDR3aa: CASSVGSSGRQETQYF
CDR3nt: TGTGCCAGCAGCGTAGGTTCTAGCGGGAGACAAGAGACCCAGTACTTC

abundance: many
v_gene: TRBV9
d_gene: TRBD2
j_gene: TRBJ2-3
CDR3aa: CASSVAPSGGADTQYF
CDR3nt: TGTGCCAGCAGCGTAGCGCCTAGCGGGGGGGCAGATACGCAGTATTTT

abundance: many
v_gene: TRBV9
d_gene: .
j_gene: TRBJ1-1
CDR3aa: CASSVAGQNTEAFF
CDR3nt: TGTGCCAGCAGCGTAGCCGGTCAGAACACTGAAGCTTTCTTT

abundance: many
v_gene: TRBV9
d_gene: TRBD2
j_gene: TRBJ2-4
CDR3aa: CASSVRGGPENIQYF
CDR3nt: TGTGCCAGCAGCGTCCGGGGGGGCCCCGAAAACATTCAGTACTTC

abundance: few
v_gene: TRBV9
d_gene: TRBD2
j_gene: TRBJ2-1
CDR3aa: CASSVGASGSFEQFF
CDR3nt: TGTGCCAGCAGCGTAGGGGCTAGCGGGAGCTTTGAGCAGTTCTTC

abundance: many
v_gene: TRBV9
d_gene: .
j_gene: TRBJ1-6
CDR3aa: CASSVAGNNNSPLHF
CDR3nt: TGTGCCAGCAGCGTAGCAGGGAACAATAATTCACCCCTCCACTTT

abundance: few
v_gene: TRBV9
d_gene: .
j_gene: TRBJ2-1
CDR3aa: CASGRGAYNEQFF
CDR3nt: TGTGCCAGCGGCAGGGGGGCCTACAATGAGCAGTTCTTC

abundance: many
v_gene: TRBV9
d_gene: .
j_gene: TRBJ2-3
CDR3aa: CASSVRGTDTQYF
CDR3nt: TGTGCCAGCAGCGTCCGGGGCACAGATACGCAGTATTTT

abundance: many
v_gene: TRBV9
d_gene: TRBD1
j_gene: TRBJ1-2
CDR3aa: CASSVDDRVDYGYTF
CDR3nt: TGTGCCAGCAGCGTAGACGACAGGGTTGACTATGGCTACACCTTC

abundance: many
v_gene: TRBV9
d_gene: TRBD2
j_gene: TRBJ2-3
CDR3aa: CASSQRTSGRASPDTQYF
CDR3nt: TGTGCCAGCAGCCAACGGACTAGCGGGAGGGCCAGCCCAGATACGCAGTATTTT

abundance: many
v_gene: TRBV9
d_gene: .
j_gene: TRBJ2-5
CDR3aa: CASSLPGPRGETQYF
CDR3nt: TGTGCCAGCAGCCTACCGGGACCGAGAGGGGAGACCCAGTACTTC

abundance: many
v_gene: TRBV9
d_gene: TRBD1
j_gene: TRBJ1-2
CDR3aa: CASSLPRQGLNYGYTF
CDR3nt: TGTGCCAGCAGCTTACCCCGACAGGGGCTGAACTATGGCTACACCTTC

abundance: many
v_gene: TRBV9
d_gene: .
j_gene: TRBJ2-1
CDR3aa: CASSRQASSYNEQFF
CDR3nt: TGTGCCAGCAGCCGACAGGCTAGCTCCTACAATGAGCAGTTCTTC

abundance: many
v_gene: TRBV9
d_gene: TRBD1
j_gene: TRBJ1-6
CDR3aa: CASSGGTGIDNSPLHF
CDR3nt: TGTGCCAGCAGCGGGGGGACAGGAATCGATAATTCACCCCTCCACTTT

abundance: many
v_gene: TRBV9
d_gene: .
j_gene: TRBJ2-3
CDR3aa: CASSVLGSTDTQYF
CDR3nt: TGTGCCAGCAGCGTACTCGGGAGCACAGATACGCAGTATTTT

abundance: many
v_gene: TRBV9
d_gene: TRBD2
j_gene: TRBJ2-1
CDR3aa: CASSRGLAGLNEQFF
CDR3nt: TGTGCCAGCAGCCGGGGACTAGCGGGACTAAATGAGCAGTTCTTC

abundance: many
v_gene: TRBV9
d_gene: TRBD2
j_gene: TRBJ2-1
CDR3aa: CASSPSGLAGEYNEQFF
CDR3nt: TGTGCCAGCAGCCCTAGCGGACTAGCGGGGGAATACAATGAGCAGTTCTTC